This record concerns one T cell receptor (beta chain) sequence. The antigen is not known. This sample is drawn from a study of shared clonotypes between healthy human individuals. Study at large: There were three CD4 naive, three CD4 memory, two CD8 naive and one CD8 memory plates per donor.

The CDR3 consists of 15 residues. Looked up from germline, CDR1 is SEHNR and CDR2 is FQNEAQ (reference sequence). Trimming cost V 5 bases and J 2 bases; bases outside gene matches: 6. Libraries were prepared by immunoSEQ multiplex PCR; TCRdb keeps only in-frame clonotypes and omits some of them. The sample contains 2 million to 3 million clones, 93% of which appear only once. Points from the study as a whole: A reduction in generation probabilities was seen for non-shared clonotypes relative to those shared by all four donors. Represented genetic and exposure-history diversity was restricted by having few donors. The sharing of 4% to 5.5% of naive CD4 clonotypes was seen across several donors.

The chain links TRBV7-9 to TRBJ1-2; the match to TRBD1 covers 9 bases. Sequencing was done on a sample of naive CD4+ T cells from PBMCs. Subset noted: CD45RA+ positively selected. The TCR was taken from a man aged 18 to 30 in good health. Some clones in this sample may be carry-over from other donors' samples. CDR3 bases: TGTGCCAGCAGCCTCACCGGGACAGGGAACTATGGCTACACCTTC. It specifies CASSLTGTGNYGYTF.